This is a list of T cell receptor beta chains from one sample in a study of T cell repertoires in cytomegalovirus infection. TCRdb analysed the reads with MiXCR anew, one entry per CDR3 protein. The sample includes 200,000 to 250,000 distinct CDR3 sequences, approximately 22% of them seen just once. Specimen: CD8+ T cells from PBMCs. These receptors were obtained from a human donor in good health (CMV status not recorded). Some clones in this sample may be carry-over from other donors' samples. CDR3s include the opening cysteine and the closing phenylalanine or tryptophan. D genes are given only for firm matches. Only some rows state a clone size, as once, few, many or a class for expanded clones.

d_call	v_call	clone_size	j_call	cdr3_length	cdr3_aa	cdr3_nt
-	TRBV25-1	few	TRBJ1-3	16	CASRGADRTSGNTIYF	TGTGCCAGCAGGGGAGCCGACAGGACCTCTGGAAACACCATATATTTT
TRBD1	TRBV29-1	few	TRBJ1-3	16	CSVAGTGIDSGNTIYF	TGCAGCGTTGCGGGGACAGGAATCGACTCTGGAAACACCATATATTTT
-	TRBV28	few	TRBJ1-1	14	CASSFSSRFTEAFF	TGTGCCAGCAGTTTTTCCTCACGGTTCACTGAAGCTTTCTTT
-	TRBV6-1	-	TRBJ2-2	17	CASSDPRSGGPIGELFF	TGTGCCAGCAGTGACCCCCGATCCGGGGGGCCGATCGGGGAGCTGTTTTTT
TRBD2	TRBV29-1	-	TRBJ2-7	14	CSVESGDPSYEQYF	TGCAGCGTTGAAAGCGGGGACCCATCCTACGAGCAGTACTTC
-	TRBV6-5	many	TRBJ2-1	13	CASSYSNPGEQFF	TGTGCCAGCAGTTACTCAAATCCCGGGGAGCAGTTCTTC
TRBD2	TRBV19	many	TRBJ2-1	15	CASTVAGAPWNEQFF	TGTGCCAGTACCGTAGCGGGGGCTCCCTGGAATGAGCAGTTCTTC
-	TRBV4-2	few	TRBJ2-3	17	CASSQGPAGDSTDTQYF	TGTGCCAGCAGCCAAGGTCCAGCGGGCGATAGCACAGATACGCAGTATTTT
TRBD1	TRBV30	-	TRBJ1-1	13	CAWATGERTEAFF	TGTGCCTGGGCTACAGGGGAACGCACTGAAGCTTTCTTT
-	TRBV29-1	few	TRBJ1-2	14	CSVETEAPNYGYTF	TGCAGCGTTGAGACGGAGGCGCCGAACTATGGCTACACCTTC
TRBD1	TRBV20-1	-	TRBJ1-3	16	CSARDPGQDSGNTIYF	TGCAGTGCTAGAGATCCGGGACAGGACTCTGGAAACACCATATATTTT
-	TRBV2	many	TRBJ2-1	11	CASSEGNEQFF	TGTGCCAGCAGTGAAGGGAATGAGCAGTTCTTC